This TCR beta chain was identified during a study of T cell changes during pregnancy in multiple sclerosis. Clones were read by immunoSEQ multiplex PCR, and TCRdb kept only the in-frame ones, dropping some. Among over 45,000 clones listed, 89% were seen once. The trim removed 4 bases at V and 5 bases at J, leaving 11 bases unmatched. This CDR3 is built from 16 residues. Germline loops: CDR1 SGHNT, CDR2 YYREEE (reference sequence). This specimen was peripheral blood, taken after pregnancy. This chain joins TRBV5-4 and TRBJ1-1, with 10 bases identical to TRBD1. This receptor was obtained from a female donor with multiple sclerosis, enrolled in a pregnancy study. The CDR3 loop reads CASSSAGTGVWTEAFF. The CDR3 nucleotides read TGTGCCAGCAGCAGCGCGGGGACAGGGGTATGGACTGAAGCTTTCTTT. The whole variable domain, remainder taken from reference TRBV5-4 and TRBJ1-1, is ETGVTQSPTHLIKTRGQQVTLRCSSQSGHNTVSWYQQALGQGPQFIFQYYREEENGRGNFPPRFSGLQFPNYSSELNVNALELDDSALYLCASSSAGTGVWTEAFFGQGTRLTVV.